This T cell receptor beta chain was sequenced during a study of Ad26.COV2.S vaccination and SARS-CoV-2 variants. Study background: The authors gave Ad26.COV2.S intramuscularly, either once or twice 56 days apart. Study conclusions and caveats: Substantial breadth was reported for post-vaccination spike-specific CD8+ and CD4+ T cells. Placebo and vaccine recipients had non-spike TCR breadth that was similar. Measurements of TCR breadth and depth may have given underestimates of the total T cell responses.

Treatment reported: some 20 received Ad26.COV2.S at low or high dose, single or two shots; roughly 5 received placebo; per-sample allocation not given. Day 63 after the first injection of vaccine or placebo was the sampling time. TCRdb keeps only in-frame clones here, not all; method: immunoSEQ multiplex PCR. The sample lists under 500,000 clones; around 92% were seen once. Concerning this clone: Its antigen is currently unknown.

Trimming took 4 bases from V and 5 from J; bases not matched to a gene: 11. The germline V gene has CDR1 SGDLS and CDR2 YYNGEE. This CDR3 is 15 amino acids long. The TCR comes from a person between 18 and 60 years old who received the Ad26.COV2.S COVID-19 vaccine or a placebo. Sample: peripheral blood, taken in a trial of Ad26.COV2.S vaccine versus placebo. The chain links TRBV9 to TRBJ2-5; 7 bases map to TRBD1. For the CDR3, the DNA is TGTGCCAGCAGCCCCAATCCCCGACAGGGCGAGACCCAGTACTTC. Encoded protein: CASSPNPRQGETQYF.